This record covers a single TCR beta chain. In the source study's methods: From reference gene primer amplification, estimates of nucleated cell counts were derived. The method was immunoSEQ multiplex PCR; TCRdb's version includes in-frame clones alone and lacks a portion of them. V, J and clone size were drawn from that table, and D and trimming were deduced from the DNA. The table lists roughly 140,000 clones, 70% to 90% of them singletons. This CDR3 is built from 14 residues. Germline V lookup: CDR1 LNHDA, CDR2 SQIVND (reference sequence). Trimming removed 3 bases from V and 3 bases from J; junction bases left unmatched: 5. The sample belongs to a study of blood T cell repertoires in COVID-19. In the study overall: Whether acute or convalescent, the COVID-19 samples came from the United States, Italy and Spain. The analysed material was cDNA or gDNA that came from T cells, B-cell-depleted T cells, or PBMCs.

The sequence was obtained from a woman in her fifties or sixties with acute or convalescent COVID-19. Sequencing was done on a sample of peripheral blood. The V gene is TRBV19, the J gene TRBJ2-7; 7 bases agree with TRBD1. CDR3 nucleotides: TGTGCCAGTAGTATCCCGGGACAGAGCTACGAGCAGTACTTC. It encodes CASSIPGQSYEQYF.